This paragraph covers one T cell receptor beta chain sequence. Its specificity is not known. This entry belongs to a study of cytomegalovirus exposure and HLA in healthy donors. Study-wide findings and caveats: Most subjects had HLA-A and HLA-B alleles reportedly predicted accurately by TCR beta sequences. Among the sequence variants, a highly shared cluster was likely an artifact of sequencing. The study recorded 150 to 200 TCR beta chains that were cytomegalovirus-associated.

The PCR ran on 60 Vbeta and 13 Jbeta primers. Only in-frame clones appear in the TCRdb table, and some are missing; sequencing was by immunoSEQ multiplex PCR. The sample records about 190,000 clones, around 81% being singletons. Sequenced: PBMCs. The sequence derives from a woman aged 18 to 35 in good health and CMV-seropositive.

For the CDR3, the DNA is TGTGCCAGCAGCTTGAGGGTGAATAGCGGGGGGGCCGGCGAGCAGTACTTC. Amino acid sequence: CASSLRVNSGGAGEQYF. The chain recombines TRBV5-4 with TRBJ2-7; 11 nucleotides agree with TRBD2. J was trimmed by 6 bases and V by 1 base; bases with no gene match: 12. The CDR3 sequence is 17 residues long. Germline CDR1 reads SGHNT; CDR2 reads YYREEE (reference sequence).